This TCR beta chain was sequenced for a study of blood T cell repertoires in COVID-19. Across the study: Both acute and convalescent COVID-19 samples were obtained from the United States, Italy and Spain. The analysed material was cDNA or gDNA that came from T cells, B-cell-depleted T cells, or PBMCs.

With V trimmed by 0 bases and J by 8 bases, 7 bases remained unmatched. CDR3 size: 15 residues. From germline, CDR1 is MGHRA and CDR2 YSYEKL. Authors' processing steps: Amplifying reference gene primers gave estimates of nucleated cell counts. The table came from immunoSEQ multiplex PCR; TCRdb's copy has only in-frame clones and leaves some out. The D gene and trimming were derived from the DNA, and the V and J assignments and clone size from that table. The data contain about 43,000 clones, about nine tenths of them seen just once; the ten biggest clones take up about 9.1%. The sequence came from a woman of 80 years or more with active COVID-19. J is TRBJ1-2 and V is TRBV4-1, with 9 bases aligning to TRBD1. The sequenced sample consisted of peripheral blood. The CDR3 DNA sequence: TGCGCCAGCAGCCAAGAAGCGGGACAGGGACACGGCTACACCTTC. Its translation is CASSQEAGQGHGYTF.